A selection of T cell receptor beta chains follows, all from one sample in a study of blood T cell repertoires in COVID-19. Assay used: immunoSEQ multiplex PCR; TCRdb lists only in-frame clones, some missing. In the table there are about 300,000 clones, roughly 88% of which are singletons. The sample taken for sequencing was peripheral blood. These receptors came from a woman younger than 45 who had recovered from COVID-19. The CDR3 runs from the conserved cysteine through the conserved F or W. The D gene is left open where the match is weak.

V gene	J gene	D gene	CDR3 DNA	CDR3 protein
TRBV6-5	TRBJ2-5	TRBD1	TGTGCCAGCAGTTACTTCTTGGACAGGACCGAAGAGACCCAGTACTTC	CASSYFLDRTEETQYF
TRBV28	TRBJ2-1	.	TGTGCCAGCAGTCGGAGAAATGAGCAGTTCTTC	CASSRRNEQFF
TRBV6-5	TRBJ2-7	TRBD1	TGTGCCAGCGGACTCCGGACAGGGGGTTCCTACGAGCAGTACTTC	CASGLRTGGSYEQYF
TRBV5-1	TRBJ1-6	TRBD1	TGCGCCAGCAGCCCGGGGACAGTTTATAATTCACCCCTCCACTTT	CASSPGTVYNSPLHF
TRBV4-1	TRBJ1-2	.	TGCGCCAGCAGCCAAGCGCGGGGTTTGAACTATGGCTACACCTTC	CASSQARGLNYGYTF
TRBV6-5	TRBJ1-2	TRBD1	TGTGCCACCGGGACGACAGGGACCTATGGCTACACCTTC	CATGTTGTYGYTF
TRBV19	TRBJ1-2	TRBD1	TGTGCCAGTAGTATCCCCCAGGGGGCTAACTATGGCTACACCTTC	CASSIPQGANYGYTF
TRBV9	TRBJ1-4	.	TGTGCCAGCAGCGCTAACCCGGGGGGCGCAATTGAAAAACTGTTTTTT	CASSANPGGAIEKLFF
TRBV11-2	TRBJ1-2	.	TGTGCCAGCAGTCACACAGGGTCCGGCTACACCTTC	CASSHTGSGYTF
TRBV7-3	TRBJ2-7	TRBD1	TGTGCCAGCAGCCAAGACGGGACAGGGAACTCCTACGAGCAGTACTTC	CASSQDGTGNSYEQYF
TRBV7-2	TRBJ2-3	.	TGTGCCAGCAGCTCAGACTACCTCAGCACAGATACGCAGTATTTT	CASSSDYLSTDTQYF
TRBV19	TRBJ1-5	.	TGTGCCAGTGGGGGACAACACATCAATCAGCCCCAGCATTTT	CASGGQHINQPQHF